This TCR beta chain was found in a study of blood T cell repertoires in COVID-19. Using immunoSEQ multiplex PCR, the repertoire was profiled, and TCRdb retains in-frame clones only, with some absent. The sample contains 130,000 to 150,000 clones, more than 75% of which appear only once. The table lists this clone with a few counts. CDR3 length: 17 amino acids. Germline V gene lookup returns CDR1 MNHNS and CDR2 SASEGT. Unmatched junction bases numbered 11, after V lost 1 base and J lost 5 bases. Source material: peripheral blood. This TCR was recovered from a woman aged 45-59 years with acute or convalescent COVID-19. The chain joins TRBV6-1 to TRBJ2-5; 9 bases agree with TRBD2. The CDR3 spells CASSEDGGGALRETQYF. Here the CDR3 DNA reads TGTGCCAGCAGTGAAGATGGCGGGGGGGCCCTCCGGGAGACCCAGTACTTC.